This section outlines one T cell receptor beta chain sequence together with its context. Trimming removed 1 base from V and 2 bases from J, with 5 bases in between. CDR3 size: 14 residues. Germline V gene sequence: CDR1 KGHDR, CDR2 SFDVKD. The data are from a study of blood T cell repertoires in COVID-19. Study details: In each case, the material was cDNA or gDNA derived from T cells, B-cell-depleted T cells, or PBMCs.

The data were produced by immunoSEQ multiplex PCR, yet TCRdb's version contains in-frame clones alone and is incomplete. The sample contains 150,000 to 200,000 clones, around 84% of which appear only once. Sequences were obtained from peripheral blood. The gene calls are TRBV24-1 and TRBJ1-5; no definite D call. The clonotype comes from a woman aged 80 or older with acute or convalescent COVID-19. The CDR3 is CATSDLSGNQPQHF. The CDR3 DNA reads as TGTGCCACCAGTGATTTATCGGGCAATCAGCCCCAGCATTTT.